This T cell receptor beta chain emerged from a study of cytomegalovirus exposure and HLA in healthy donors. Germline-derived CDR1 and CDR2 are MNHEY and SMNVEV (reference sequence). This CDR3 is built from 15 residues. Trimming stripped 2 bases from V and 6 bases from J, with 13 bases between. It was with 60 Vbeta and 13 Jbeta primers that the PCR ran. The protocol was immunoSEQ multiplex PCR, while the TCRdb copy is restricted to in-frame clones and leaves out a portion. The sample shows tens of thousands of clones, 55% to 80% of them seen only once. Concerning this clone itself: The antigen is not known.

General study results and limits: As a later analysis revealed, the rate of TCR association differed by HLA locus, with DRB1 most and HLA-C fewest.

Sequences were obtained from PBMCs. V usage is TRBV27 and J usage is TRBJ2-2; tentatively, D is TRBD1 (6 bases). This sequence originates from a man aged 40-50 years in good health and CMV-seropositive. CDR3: CASSLIPGVPGELFF. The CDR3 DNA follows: TGTGCCAGCAGTTTAATCCCAGGGGTCCCCGGGGAGCTGTTTTTT.